This entry describes one T cell receptor beta chain. What antigen it recognizes has not been identified. The record has no base qualities; no much larger clone is one base away. This specimen belongs to a study of human T cells and chemical hapten exposure (dated by TCRdb to the early 2020s). Some background on the complete study: For sensitization, 2% DPC in acetone was applied to an approximately 2 cm by approximately 2 cm area of upper inner arm skin. Weekly therapeutic DPC doses were additionally applied to the scalp of patients throughout the roughly 25-week study period. Patch tests used Finn chambers with 0.01% DPC on the upper back, scored after 6 days by International Contact Dermatitis Research Group standards. Most of the patients in the cohort were female, and the cohort covered alopecia areata with under or over 50% scalp involvement, alopecia totalis and alopecia universalis. Libraries were combined into a pool for sequencing, and differences in TCR yield between samples came mainly from small differences in library volumes within the pool. Peripheral blood TCR repertoire changes were tracked in vivo in alopecia patients during primary and secondary sensitization to the hapten diphenylcyclopropenone (DPC). Patient blood was sampled pre-sensitization (week 0) and at 2, 6 and about 24 weeks after DPC sensitization. About 27 alopecia patients gave blood for TCR sequencing at one to four time points (pre-sensitization, 2, 6 and 24 weeks).

V was cut back by 4 bases and J by 6 bases, leaving a gap of 11 bases between them. The CDR3 covers 12 residues, taking in both the cysteine and the phenylalanine. Kept here is only the CDR3 DNA, which spans 36 bases and is read in frame from base 1. Reading the germline V gene (reference sequence) gives CDR1 SGHKS and CDR2 YYEKEE. The method was RACE. TCRdb records NextSeq 500 as the sequencer. Library preparation attached unique molecular identifiers to individual cDNA molecules for quantitative, reproducible TCR counting. Each blood RNA sample was used to sequence both TCR alpha and TCR beta chains. Per the authors' processing: The median number of TCRs per sample was some 100,000, ranging from about 23,224 to 690,600. V, J and CDR3 annotation of the TCR reads was carried out using the Decombinator software suite. To make PS versus PT1 abundance plots, every sample was subsampled to the same number of TCRs (28,000). TCRs were defined as expanded if absent before sensitization and observed at least eight times at the 2-week time point. The public reads were reanalyzed by TCRdb: fastp trimming at Q25, MiXCR alignment, in-frame beta chains only. Records with the same CDR3 protein are collapsed into one entry carrying the most frequent genes and DNA. The V and J calls come from TCRdb's annotation, not from the publication. For this sample there are 74,000 or so distinct CDR3 sequences; about 11% appear just once. Jointly, the top ten make up 3.5% of the sample.

The time point label corresponds to: patch test 1, 2 weeks after DPC sensitization. The treatment or condition label for this specimen denotes: therapeutic diphenylcyclopropenone sensitization with weekly scalp DPC. At every patch-test visit, the blood draw took place before the patch test was put on. Patients were eligible if aged 18 to 70, diagnosed with alopecia and judged suitable for DPC therapy, and pregnant patients were excluded. Unfractionated whole blood was collected in Tempus Blood RNA tubes, and total RNA was extracted from that blood. Overall results and qualifications from the work: Because all patients had alopecia, a presumed autoimmune disease, the immune response of the patients might differ from that of healthy individuals. The number of TCRs above 1 in 1000 frequency did not change with DPC sensitization; there was no evidence of global repertoire structure alterations. Repeated subsampling changed both the strength of the expansion versus patch-test correlation and the threshold at which the correlation became significant. Patch test score was positively correlated with the number of PT1 expanded TCRs, with significance at thresholds 8, 16 and 32 but not at 4. Expanded TCRs formed significantly more large CDR3 similarity clusters than pre-sensitization or healthy control sets, consistent with antigen-driven responses.

The sequence joins TRBV5-5 to TRBJ2-7; the D segment may tentatively be TRBD1 or TRBD2, each giving 5 matched bases. The receptor comes from a woman aged 60-70 years with alopecia areata. Some clones in this sample may be carry-over from other donors' samples. This sample comprised whole blood, obtained in connection with sensitization to the hapten diphenylcyclopropenone (DPC). The DNA is TGTGCCAGCAGCCGGCCGGGGCGCGAGCAGTACTTC. Translation gives CASSRPGREQYF.